Listed below are T cell receptor beta chains from one sample, sequenced in a study of T cells in Graves' hyperthyroidism and ophthalmopathy. A single record per CDR3 protein comes from TCRdb applying MiXCR to the multiplex PCR reads. The sample consists of 400,000 to 550,000 distinct CDR3 sequences, 14% of them appearing once. Material for sequencing was blood. The receptors derive from a woman between 18 and 29 years old with Graves' hyperthyroidism. CDR3s leave out the opening cysteine and the closing phenylalanine or tryptophan. Each record gives: J gene, V gene, CDR3 protein.

>TRBJ1-2|TRBV3-1
ASSQAGTGRFGYT
>TRBJ2-3|TRBV12-3/TRBV12-4
ASSPLLSGRGGRRTDTQY
>TRBJ2-1|TRBV9
ASSVEGDVAANEQF
>TRBJ2-1|TRBV29-1
SVAWTSYNEQF
>TRBJ1-3|TRBV20-1
SDQGSGNTIY
>TRBJ1-5|TRBV20-1
SASPQGNQPQH
>TRBJ2-5|TRBV10-3
AISEGQRTWETQY
>TRBJ2-4|TRBV5-1
ASSPGQGPPVNIQY
>.|TRBV9
ASSASTSYNEQY
>TRBJ2-5|TRBV14
ASSQVSSGRARETQY
>TRBJ2-3|TRBV11-2
ASSLGRVSDTQY
>TRBJ1-1|TRBV6-2/TRBV6-3
APVRREVTTEAF
>TRBJ2-3|TRBV20-1
SARDPLQGLAGDTQY